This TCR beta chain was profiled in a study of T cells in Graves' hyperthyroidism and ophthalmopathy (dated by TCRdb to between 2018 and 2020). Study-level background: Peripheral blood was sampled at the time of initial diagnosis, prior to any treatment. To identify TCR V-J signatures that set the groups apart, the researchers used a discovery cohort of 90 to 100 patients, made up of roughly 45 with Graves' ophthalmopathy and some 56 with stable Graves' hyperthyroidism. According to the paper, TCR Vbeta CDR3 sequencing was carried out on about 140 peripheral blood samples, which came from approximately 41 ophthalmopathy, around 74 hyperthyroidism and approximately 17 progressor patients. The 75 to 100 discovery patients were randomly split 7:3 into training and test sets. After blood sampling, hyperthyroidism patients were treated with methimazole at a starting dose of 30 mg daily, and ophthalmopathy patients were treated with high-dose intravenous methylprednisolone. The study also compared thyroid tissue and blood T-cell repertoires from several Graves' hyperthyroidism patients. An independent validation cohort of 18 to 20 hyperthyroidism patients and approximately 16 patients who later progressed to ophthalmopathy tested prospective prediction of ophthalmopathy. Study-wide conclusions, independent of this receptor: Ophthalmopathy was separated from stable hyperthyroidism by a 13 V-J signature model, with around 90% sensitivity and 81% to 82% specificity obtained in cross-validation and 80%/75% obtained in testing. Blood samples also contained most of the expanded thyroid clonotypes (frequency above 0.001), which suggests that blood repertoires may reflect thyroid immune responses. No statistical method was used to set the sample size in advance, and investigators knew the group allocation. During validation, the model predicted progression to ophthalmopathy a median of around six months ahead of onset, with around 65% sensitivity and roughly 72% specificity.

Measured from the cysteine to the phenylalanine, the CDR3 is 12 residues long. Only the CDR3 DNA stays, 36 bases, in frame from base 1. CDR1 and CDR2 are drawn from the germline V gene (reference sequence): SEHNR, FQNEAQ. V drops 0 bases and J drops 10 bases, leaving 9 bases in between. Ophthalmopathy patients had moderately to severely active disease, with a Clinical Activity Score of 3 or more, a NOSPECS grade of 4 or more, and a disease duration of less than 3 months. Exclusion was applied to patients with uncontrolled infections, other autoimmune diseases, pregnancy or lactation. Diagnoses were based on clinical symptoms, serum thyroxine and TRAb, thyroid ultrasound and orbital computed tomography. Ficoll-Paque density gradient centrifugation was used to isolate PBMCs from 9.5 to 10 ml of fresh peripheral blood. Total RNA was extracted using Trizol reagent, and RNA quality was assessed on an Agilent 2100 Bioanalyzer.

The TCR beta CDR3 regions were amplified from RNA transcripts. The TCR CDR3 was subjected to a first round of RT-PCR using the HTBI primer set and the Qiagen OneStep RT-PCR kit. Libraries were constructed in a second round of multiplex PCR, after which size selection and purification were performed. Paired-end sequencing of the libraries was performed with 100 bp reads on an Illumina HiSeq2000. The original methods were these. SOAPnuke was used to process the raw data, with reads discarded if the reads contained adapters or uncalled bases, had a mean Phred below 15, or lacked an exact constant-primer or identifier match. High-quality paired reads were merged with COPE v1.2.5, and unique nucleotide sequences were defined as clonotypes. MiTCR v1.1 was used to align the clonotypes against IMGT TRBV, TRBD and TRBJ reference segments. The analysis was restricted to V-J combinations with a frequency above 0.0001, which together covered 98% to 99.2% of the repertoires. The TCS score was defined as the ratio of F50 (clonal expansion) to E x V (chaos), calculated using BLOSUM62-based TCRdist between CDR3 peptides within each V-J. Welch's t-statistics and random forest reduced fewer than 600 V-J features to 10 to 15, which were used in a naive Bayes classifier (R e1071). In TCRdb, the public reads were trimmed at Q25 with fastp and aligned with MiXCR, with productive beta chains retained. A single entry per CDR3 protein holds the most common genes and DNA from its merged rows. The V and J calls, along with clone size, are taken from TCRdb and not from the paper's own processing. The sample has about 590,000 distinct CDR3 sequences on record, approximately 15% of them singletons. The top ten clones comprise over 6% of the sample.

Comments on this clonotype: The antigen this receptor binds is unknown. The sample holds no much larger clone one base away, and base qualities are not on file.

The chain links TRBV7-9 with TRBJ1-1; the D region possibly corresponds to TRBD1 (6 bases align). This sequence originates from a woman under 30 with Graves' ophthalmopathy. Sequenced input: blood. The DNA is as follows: TGTGCCAGCAGCTTAGCGTTACAGGGAGCTTTCTTT. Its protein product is CASSLALQGAFF.